These 28 T cell receptor beta chains were sequenced from one sample in a study of PD-1 blockade in classical Hodgkin lymphoma. TCRdb's copy holds only in-frame clones and misses some; the assay was immunoSEQ multiplex PCR. The sample has 150,000 or so clones; nearly 80% are singletons. With no exception, relapse followed autologous stem cell transplantation in all patients, and brentuximab vedotin exposure varied. Source: peripheral blood mononuclear cells (PBMCs), taken before the second cycle of nivolumab. The receptors were gathered from a human donor with classical Hodgkin lymphoma.

This clone was seen more than once but under ten times. The V call is TRBV7-9, the J call TRBJ1-6; no reliable D call. Germline V gene sequence: CDR1 SEHNR, CDR2 FQNEAQ (reference sequence). The CDR3 sequence is 12 residues long. V lost 8 bases and J 11 bases, leaving 13 bases between the germline ends. The CDR3 bases are TGTGCCAGCGGGATTGTAAGGGCACCCCTCCACTTT. Translated, it gives CASGIVRAPLHF.

This clone was recorded once. The chain employs TRBV27 and TRBJ2-7, with TRBD2 as a possible D gene (6 bases). V was cut by 6 bases and J by 3 bases, with 15 bases left in between. The germline V gene has CDR1 MNHEY and CDR2 SMNVEV (reference sequence). The CDR3 extends over 14 amino acids. CDR3 DNA: TGTGCCAGCAGCCCCCGGAGGGCAGGCTACGAGCAGTACTTC. Translating it yields CASSPRRAGYEQYF.

V and J are TRBV4-1 and TRBJ2-3; D ambiguous. The V end lost 1 base, the J end lost 4 bases, and 6 bases lay between the germline ends. Germline loops: CDR1 MGHRA, CDR2 YSYEKL. The CDR3 is made up of 13 amino acids. CDR3 bases: TGCGCCAGCAGCCAAGGCGAAGCAGATACGCAGTATTTT. Amino acid sequence: CASSQGEADTQYF.

The chain employs TRBV9 and TRBJ2-1; possibly TRBD1 for D (6 bases). The germline CDR1 and CDR2 sequences are SGDLS and YYNGEE. The CDR3 spans 16 residues. V shed 0 bases and J shed 6 bases, with 16 bases lying between them. This CDR3 reads CASSVGGQGRGNEQFF. For the CDR3, the DNA is TGTGCCAGCAGCGTAGGGGGGCAGGGTAGAGGCAATGAGCAGTTCTTC.

The chain employs TRBV7-2 and TRBJ2-3; 7 bases agree with TRBD1. CDR3 length: 15 amino acids. The V segment lost 2 bases and the J segment 1 base; nucleotides outside the gene matches: 3. The germline V gene encodes CDR1 SGHTA and CDR2 FQGNSA. The CDR3 DNA reads TGTGCCAGCAGCTTACCCACAGGGGGCACAGATACGCAGTATTTT. Amino acid sequence: CASSLPTGGTDTQYF.

The J gene is TRBJ1-2, the V gene TRBV19; 10 bases are shared with TRBD1. From germline, CDR1 is LNHDA and CDR2 SQIVND (reference sequence). The CDR3 extends over 17 amino acids. Losses at the gene ends were 3 bases for V and 6 bases for J; bases not matched to a gene: 13. The CDR3 bases are TGTGCCAGTAGTATGAGTCATGAGGACAGGGGGTCCCATGGCTACACCTTC. Translation: CASSMSHEDRGSHGYTF.

This clone was counted a single time. The gene calls are TRBV5-6 and TRBJ1-6, with 7 bases fitting TRBD1. CDR1 is SGHDT and CDR2 is YYEEEE in the germline V gene. The CDR3 is made up of 16 amino acids. With V trimmed by 0 bases and J by 11 bases, 11 bases remained unmatched. Here the CDR3 DNA reads TGTGCCAGCAGCTTGGACAGGGGTTTACGGTCGGCACCCCTCCACTTT. This encodes CASSLDRGLRSAPLHF. The variable domain in full, with the rest retrieved from reference TRBV5-6 and TRBJ1-6, is DAGVTQSPTHLIKTRGQQVTLRCSPKSGHDTVSWYQQALGQGPQFIFQYYEEEERQRGNFPDRFSGHQFPNYSSELNVNALLLGDSALYLCASSLDRGLRSAPLHFGNGTRLTVT.

The chain couples TRBV7-9 to TRBJ2-6, with 9 bases aligning to TRBD1. The CDR3 runs to 18 residues. V lost 4 bases and J lost 0; bases outside the gene matches: 7. The germline V gene encodes CDR1 SEHNR and CDR2 FQNEAQ (reference sequence). The CDR3 DNA reads TGTGCCAGCAGCTCGCCCGGGACAGGGCACTCTGGGGCCAACGTCCTGACTTTC. Its protein is CASSSPGTGHSGANVLTF.

The chain links TRBV27 to TRBJ1-2; 7 positions agree with TRBD1. Per the germline V gene, CDR1 is MNHEY and CDR2 is SMNVEV (reference sequence). The V segment lost 8 bases and the J segment 8 bases; nucleotides outside the gene matches: 14. CDR3 length equals 14 residues. CDR3 DNA sequence: TGTGCCAGCTTCACCTTACAGGGGTATGGCGGCTACACCTTC. The encoded protein is CASFTLQGYGGYTF.

This clone showed up just a few times. The genes are TRBV7-2 and TRBJ1-2, with D perhaps TRBD1 (5 bases). Trimming shortened V by 5 bases and J by 12 bases, and 16 bases separated the two germline ends. Germline V CDR1 and CDR2: SGHTA, FQGNSA. The CDR3 totals 12 residues. In DNA, the CDR3 is TGTGCCAGCAGCGCGGACGGGGGAGGTGACACCTTC. It is translated as CASSADGGGDTF.

The chain employs TRBV11-2 and TRBJ2-7, with 8 bases aligning to TRBD2. The CDR3 consists of 14 residues. Looked up from germline, CDR1 is SGHAT and CDR2 is FQNNGV. V gave up 2 bases and J gave up 3 bases; unmatched junction bases: 3. CDR3 in amino acids: CASSLPGGGYEQYF. The CDR3 DNA follows: TGTGCCAGCAGCTTACCGGGAGGGGGCTACGAGCAGTACTTC.

This clone was detected only once. This sequence joins TRBV29-1 and TRBJ2-5; D possibly matches TRBD1 or TRBD2 (5 bases each). Germline values: CDR1 SQVTM, CDR2 ANQGSEA. The V end lost 6 bases, the J end lost 5 bases, and 19 bases lay between the germline ends. This CDR3 is 14 amino acids long. The CDR3 bases are TGCAGCGTCCTGTACCCCGGGGCCGGGGAGACCCAGTACTTC. Protein: CSVLYPGAGETQYF.

The chain recombines TRBV7-6 with TRBJ2-7; D possibly corresponds to TRBD1 (6 bases). Trimming removed 6 bases from V and 1 base from J, with 19 bases in between. CDR3 length equals 16 residues. The germline V gene encodes CDR1 SGHVS and CDR2 FNYEAQ. This chain's CDR3 is CASRPNRDTSSYEQYF. The DNA for the CDR3 is TGTGCCAGCAGACCAAACCGGGACACTTCTTCCTACGAGCAGTACTTC.

Only one count was recorded for this clone. The chain is built from TRBV28 and TRBJ2-7, with unresolved D. Trimming stripped 1 base from V and 12 bases from J, with 13 bases between. There are 12 residues in the CDR3. The germline CDR1 and CDR2 sequences are MDHEN and SYDVKM. The CDR3 is CASSLSRIYRYF. The DNA of the CDR3 is TGTGCCAGCAGTTTATCGAGGATCTATCGGTACTTC.

The gene calls are TRBV7-3 and TRBJ2-7; 7 bases line up with TRBD1. The germline V gene has CDR1 SGHTA and CDR2 FQGTGA. Trimming cost V 3 bases and J 0 bases; bases outside gene matches: 2. CDR3 length equals 14 residues. As DNA, the CDR3 is TGTGCCAGCAGCTTCGCAGGGGGCTCCTACGAGCAGTACTTC. It codes for CASSFAGGSYEQYF.

The gene calls are TRBV7-2 and TRBJ2-2, with D possibly being TRBD1 (5 bases). The CDR3 loop spans 13 amino acids. Trimming removed 4 bases from V and 6 bases from J, with 9 bases in between. Germline V gene data show CDR1 as SGHTA and CDR2 as FQGNSA. CDR3 sequence: CASSYQGPGELFF. CDR3 coding DNA: TGTGCCAGCAGCTATCAGGGCCCCGGGGAGCTGTTTTTT. Variable domain in full (rest from reference TRBV7-2 and TRBJ2-2): GAGVSQSPSNKVTEKGKDVELRCDPISGHTALYWYRQSLGQGLEFLIYFQGNSAPDKSGLPSDRFSAERTGGSVSTLTIQRTQQEDSAVYLCASSYQGPGELFFGEGSRLTVL.

The rearrangement uses TRBV25-1 and TRBJ1-2; D uncertain. Germline V CDR1 and CDR2: MGHDK, SYGVNS. The CDR3 spans 15 residues. V was cut by 0 bases and J by 8 bases, with 16 bases left in between. The CDR3 nucleotides read TGTGCCAGCAGTGAATACGCGGGCTTTCGTGGCGGCTACACCTTC. It codes for CASSEYAGFRGGYTF.

The chain is built from TRBV5-1 and TRBJ2-3; D is unresolved. This CDR3 comprises 16 residues. Germline V gene data show CDR1 as SGHRS and CDR2 as YFSETQ. Trimming removed 1 base at V and 0 bases at J, with 12 bases between. DNA of the CDR3: TGCGCCAGCAGCTTGAATGCCCCTACTAGCACAGATACGCAGTATTTT. Its protein is CASSLNAPTSTDTQYF.

This chain links TRBV10-3 with TRBJ2-7; D is ambiguous. This CDR3 has 15 amino acids. V gave up 0 bases and J gave up 6 bases, with 15 bases separating them. CDR1 and CDR2 (germline): ENHRY, SYGVKD. For the CDR3, the DNA is TGTGCCATCAGTGAGTCGAAATTAAAGACCAGCGAGCAGTACTTC. Protein: CAISESKLKTSEQYF.

This clone turned up a few times. This chain links TRBV30 with TRBJ1-5; D possibly corresponds to TRBD1 (5 bases). V dropped 0 bases and J dropped 4 bases, with 7 bases sitting between them. Germline loops: CDR1 GTSNPN, CDR2 SVGIG (reference sequence). The length of the CDR3 is 13 residues. In nucleotides, the CDR3 is TGTGCCTGGAGTGTCCAGGGAAATCAGCCCCAGCATTTT. Amino acids: CAWSVQGNQPQHF.

CDR3 sequence (DNA): TGTGCCAGCAGTCCTAGTGGAGTCTACGAGCAGTACTTC. Translated, it gives CASSPSGVYEQYF. This chain uses TRBV21-1 with TRBJ2-7; TRBD2, the table's D call, was not compared with the DNA. TRBV21-1 is tagged as a pseudogene. This CDR3 is built from 13 residues.

This rearrangement joins TRBV27 to TRBJ2-7, with unresolved D. This CDR3 has 16 amino acids. CDR1 and CDR2 from the germline V gene are MNHEY and SMNVEV (reference sequence). Trimming removed 3 bases at V and 2 bases at J, with 17 bases between. Here the CDR3 reads CASSLFGRPGPYEQYF. CDR3 nucleotide sequence: TGTGCCAGCAGTTTGTTCGGACGGCCGGGCCCCTACGAGCAGTACTTC.

This clone appeared once. The CDR3 region is CASTLGTVTTEAFF. CDR3 sequence (DNA): TGTGCCAGCACCCTAGGGACGGTCACAACTGAAGCTTTCTTT. The V gene is TRBV7-2, the J gene TRBJ1-1, with D maybe TRBD1 (5 bases). The CDR3 is 14 amino acids. The germline CDR1 and CDR2 sequences are SGHTA and FQGNSA. V was shortened by 7 bases and J by 5 bases, with 17 bases between the two germline ends.

This rearrangement joins TRBV7-3 to TRBJ2-1; 13 nucleotides match TRBD2. V lost 6 bases, J lost 6 bases, and 11 bases stayed unmatched. The CDR3 runs to 17 residues. Germline V lookup: CDR1 SGHTA, CDR2 FQGTGA. The CDR3 coding sequence is TGTGCCAGCAGTTCCATGGAGGGACTAGCGGGAATCAATGAGCAGTTCTTC. Residues: CASSSMEGLAGINEQFF.

This CDR3 is CASSLRGTSGTYEQYF. DNA of the CDR3: TGCGCCAGCAGCTTGCGGGGGACTAGCGGGACCTACGAGCAGTACTTC. This chain joins TRBV5-1 and TRBJ2-7, with 13 nucleotides matching TRBD2. This CDR3 is built from 16 residues. V lost 1 base, J lost 2 bases, and 3 bases stayed unmatched. Germline V CDR1 and CDR2: SGHRS, YFSETQ.

The chain uses TRBV7-6 and TRBJ2-5; D possibly corresponds to TRBD1 (5 bases). Trimming cost V 1 base and J 2 bases, with 5 bases left between them. Germline V gives CDR1 SGHVS, CDR2 FNYEAQ. This CDR3 contains 13 residues. The CDR3 sequence: CASSLDRQETQYF. The DNA of the CDR3 is TGTGCCAGCAGCTTAGACAGGCAAGAGACCCAGTACTTC.

CDR3: CAIASQGAADQPQHF. The CDR3, as DNA: TGTGCCATCGCAAGCCAGGGGGCCGCCGATCAGCCCCAGCATTTT. The chain links TRBV10-3 to TRBJ1-5, with 8 bases identical to TRBD1. J was trimmed by 5 bases and V by 8 bases; bases with no gene match: 11. The CDR3 extends over 15 amino acids. Germline V gene lookup returns CDR1 ENHRY and CDR2 SYGVKD.

This chain links TRBV4-2 with TRBJ2-5; D may be TRBD1 (5 bases). The length of the CDR3 is 16 residues. Germline CDR1 and CDR2: LGHNA and YNFKEQ. The V gene lost 1 base and the J gene lost 3 bases, with 15 bases spanning the gap. The CDR3 sequence: CASSQVRGKGEETQYF. The CDR3 DNA sequence: TGTGCCAGCAGCCAAGTTAGGGGTAAAGGGGAAGAGACCCAGTACTTC.